Each of the 10 T cell receptor beta chains below was sequenced from the same sample in a study of T cell repertoires in cytomegalovirus infection. MiXCR, run by TCRdb on the reads, gives a single entry per CDR3 protein. The sample records about 110,000 distinct CDR3 sequences, roughly 39% being singletons. No cognate antigen is known for these TCRs. The material sequenced was CD8+ T cells from cultured PBMCs, taken from culture after CMV antigen stimulation. The receptors stem from a human donor in good health (CMV status not recorded). Some clones in this sample may be carry-over from other donors' samples.

The rearrangement links TRBV12-3 or TRBV12-4 to TRBJ2-7; D uncertain. The CDR3 loop spans 13 amino acids. Trimming removed 6 bases from V and 1 base from J, with 10 bases in between. In nucleotides, the CDR3 is TGTGCCAGCAGGCCGCCGGGTTCCTACGAGCAGTACTTC. Its translation is CASRPPGSYEQYF.

This chain connects TRBV2 to TRBJ2-1; TRBD2 agrees at 9 bases. J gave up 7 bases and V 6 bases, and 10 bases lay outside the gene matches. Per germline, CDR1 SNHLY and CDR2 FYNNEI. The CDR3 contains 15 residues. DNA for the CDR3: TGTGCCAGCAGGGAAATTGCGGGGGGGCTGAATGAGCAGTTCTTC. This sequence encodes CASREIAGGLNEQFF.

The rearrangement links TRBV7-6 to TRBJ2-2; 8 bases are a match to TRBD1. Looked up from germline, CDR1 is SGHVS and CDR2 is FNYEAQ. CDR3 length: 15 amino acids. V lost 5 bases and J lost 3; bases outside the gene matches: 5. For the CDR3, the DNA is TGTGCCAGCAGCCAGGGGGCAGGGGACACCGGGGAGCTGTTTTTT. Protein product: CASSQGAGDTGELFF.

This clonotype was seen more than once but under ten times. The chain links TRBV12-3 or TRBV12-4 to TRBJ1-4; D unclear. The ends were cut back, 6 bases at V and 14 bases at J, with 16 bases in the middle. The CDR3 is 12 residues long. The CDR3 sequence is CASSPESLRLFF. As DNA, the CDR3 is TGTGCCAGCAGCCCAGAGTCGCTGAGGCTGTTTTTT.

This clonotype was counted ten times or more. The chain links TRBV12-3 or TRBV12-4 to TRBJ2-7; D ambiguous. The CDR3 loop spans 12 amino acids. Trimming pared 7 bases from V and 6 bases from J, leaving 13 bases between. The CDR3 protein is CASKFEVGEQYF. The CDR3 DNA reads as TGTGCCAGCAAATTTGAGGTGGGCGAGCAGTACTTC.

The chain has TRBV20-1 and TRBJ2-7; D is possibly TRBD1 (6 bases). V gave up 1 base and J gave up 0 bases, with 13 bases separating them. Looked up from germline, CDR1 is DFQATT and CDR2 is SNEGSKA (reference sequence). The CDR3 runs to 15 residues. CDR3: CSARVGTGTSYEQYF. The CDR3 DNA follows: TGCAGTGCTAGAGTTGGAACAGGGACCTCCTACGAGCAGTACTTC.

This clonotype appeared a few times. The genes are TRBV2 and TRBJ1-3; 8 bases map to TRBD1. This CDR3 contains 15 residues. The germline V gene has CDR1 SNHLY and CDR2 FYNNEI. J was trimmed by 1 base and V by 5 bases; bases with no gene match: 4. The CDR3 DNA sequence: TGTGCCAGCAGTTCGGACAGGGCGTCTGGAAACACCATATATTTT. Its translation is CASSSDRASGNTIYF.

V gene TRBV7-9 combines with J gene TRBJ2-5, with 8 bases lining up with TRBD2. CDR1 and CDR2 (germline): SEHNR, FQNEAQ (reference sequence). The trim removed 6 bases at V and 2 bases at J, leaving 5 bases unmatched. The CDR3 is 14 amino acids. The CDR3 nucleotides read TGTGCCAGCAGTCCACCTAGCGGGCAAGAGACCCAGTACTTC. Translation gives CASSPPSGQETQYF.

This CDR3 reads CASRGWGGEHEQFF. CDR3 nucleotide sequence: TGTGCCAGCAGGGGTTGGGGCGGGGAGCATGAGCAGTTCTTC. The chain is built from TRBV7-6 and TRBJ2-1; D perhaps matches TRBD2 (6 bases). Germline assignment: CDR1 SGHVS and CDR2 FNYEAQ. The CDR3 length is 14 residues. Between the trimmed V and J ends, which lost 6 bases and 8 bases, there was a span of 17 bases. The whole variable domain, remainder taken from reference TRBV7-6 and TRBJ2-1, is GAGVSQSPRYKVTKRGQDVALRCDPISGHVSLYWYRQALGQGPEFLTYFNYEAQQDKSGLPNDRFSAERPEGSISTLTIQRTEQRDSAMYRCASRGWGGEHEQFFGPGTRLTVL.

The chain is built from TRBV10-2 and TRBJ1-1, with 9 bases matching TRBD1. CDR1 WSHSY and CDR2 SAAADI come from the germline V gene. V shed 5 bases, J shed 6 bases, and the junction held 16 bases outside the gene matches. This CDR3 region has 17 residues. Written as DNA, the CDR3 is TGCGCCAGCAGTCCCGGACGAGCCGGGACAGGGCTGGCTGAAGCTTTCTTT. It specifies CASSPGRAGTGLAEAFF.